This record covers a single T cell receptor (beta chain). The sample belongs to a study of cytomegalovirus exposure and HLA in healthy donors. As for the study in general: Earlier findings included over 90 million unique TCR beta sequences obtained from 150 million to 200 million T cells.

The length of the CDR3 is 17 residues. V was shortened by 4 bases and J by 4 bases, with 21 bases between the two germline ends. Germline values: CDR1 SGHVS, CDR2 FNYEAQ. Primers for the PCR totalled 60 Vbeta and 13 Jbeta. Method: immunoSEQ multiplex PCR; TCRdb's copy keeps in-frame clones and lacks some. The sample holds around 130,000 clones, roughly two thirds seen once. This chain uses TRBV7-6 with TRBJ2-3; D might be TRBD2 (5 bases). The clonotype was recovered from a man in his thirties or forties in good health and CMV-seropositive. The source material was PBMCs. The CDR3 is CASSSPPGGVYADTQYF. CDR3 DNA sequence: TGTGCCAGCAGCTCCCCCCCAGGAGGTGTATACGCAGATACGCAGTATTTT.